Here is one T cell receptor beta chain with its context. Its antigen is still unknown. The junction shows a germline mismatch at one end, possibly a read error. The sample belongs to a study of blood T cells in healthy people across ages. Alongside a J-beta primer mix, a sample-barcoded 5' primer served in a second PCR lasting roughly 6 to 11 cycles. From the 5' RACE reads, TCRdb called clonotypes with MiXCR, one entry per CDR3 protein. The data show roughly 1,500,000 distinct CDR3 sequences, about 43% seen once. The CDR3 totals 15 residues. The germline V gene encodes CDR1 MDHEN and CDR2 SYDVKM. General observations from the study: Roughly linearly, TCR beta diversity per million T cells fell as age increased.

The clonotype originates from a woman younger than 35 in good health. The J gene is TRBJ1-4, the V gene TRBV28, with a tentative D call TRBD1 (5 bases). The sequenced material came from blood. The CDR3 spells CVSSLGGDQGEKLFF. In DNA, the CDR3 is TGTGTCAGCAGTTTAGGCGGGGACCAGGGTGAAAAACTGTTTTTT. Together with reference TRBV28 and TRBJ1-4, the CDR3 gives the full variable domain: DVKVTQSSRYLVKRTGEKVFLECVQDMDHENMFWYRQDPGLGLRLIYFSYDVKMKEKGDIPEGYSVSREKKERFSLILESASTNQTSMYLCVSSLGGDQGEKLFFGSGTQLSVL.